The clone carrying this T cell receptor beta chain was observed a handful of times. Antigen specificity is unknown. When ten to eleven days of culture had elapsed, CD4+ T cells were isolated. Sequencing used immunoSEQ multiplex PCR; TCRdb keeps in-frame clones, though not all of them. The table lists approximately 45,000 clones, 70% to 75% of them singletons. The sample comes from a study of vaccination effects on CD4 cells after COVID-19. Whole-study context: Vaccination of participants consisted of two doses of either the BNT162b2 or mRNA-1273 vaccine. Overall study results and limits: Clones from infection and from vaccination both contracted markedly late after vaccination. Convalescents showed post-vaccine spike-reactive clones that were mainly new vaccine-induced clones.

CDR3 length equals 14 residues. Germline CDR1 is MNHEY and CDR2 is SVGAGI. Trimming shortened V by 2 bases and J by 3 bases, and 11 bases separated the two germline ends. This specimen consisted of CD4+ T cells from PBMCs cultured without peptide, obtained before COVID-19 vaccination. The V call is TRBV6-5, the J call TRBJ2-7; D gene uncertain. This sequence was found in a human donor who had a prior SARS-CoV-2 infection. CDR3 DNA: TGTGCCAGCAGTTACGAGCTATCGAGCTACGAGCAGTACTTC. Amino acids: CASSYELSSYEQYF.